These 11 T cell receptor beta chains share one sample of origin, sequenced in a study of cytomegalovirus exposure and HLA in healthy donors. This table comes from immunoSEQ multiplex PCR, and its TCRdb copy is limited to in-frame clones, with some not included. The sample includes about 330,000 clones, 87% of them seen just once. Sequencing input: PBMCs. The receptors derive from a woman aged 25 to 45 in good health and CMV-seropositive.

The chain has TRBV7-9 and TRBJ1-2; no firm D call. Trimming shortened V by 1 base and J by 4 bases, and 7 bases separated the two germline ends. Germline V lookup: CDR1 SEHNR, CDR2 FQNEAQ (reference sequence). CDR3 length: 13 amino acids. The CDR3 reads CASSLDDIYGYTF. CDR3 DNA: TGTGCCAGCAGCTTAGATGATATCTATGGCTACACCTTC.

The chain combines TRBV19 with TRBJ1-1; TRBD1 agrees at 7 bases. After removal of 6 bases from V and 6 bases from J, the junction contained 4 bases not matched to a gene. Germline-derived CDR1 and CDR2 are LNHDA and SQIVND (reference sequence). The CDR3 is 12 amino acids. The CDR3 DNA reads as TGTGCCAGTAGGACAGGGTTTTCTGAAGCTTTCTTT. This gives the protein CASRTGFSEAFF.

The rearrangement joins TRBV28 to TRBJ2-2; D is perhaps TRBD1 or TRBD2 (6 bases each). V dropped 6 bases and J dropped 0 bases, with 14 bases sitting between them. Germline V CDR1 and CDR2: MDHEN, SYDVKM. The CDR3 has 16 amino acids. DNA of the CDR3: TGTGCCAGCAGAAGAAGGGGGGACCCGAACACCGGGGAGCTGTTTTTT. It is translated as CASRRRGDPNTGELFF.

The gene calls are TRBV5-1 and TRBJ2-1, with 8 bases lining up with TRBD2. Germline-derived CDR1 and CDR2 are SGHRS and YFSETQ. The CDR3 covers 15 residues. V lost 2 bases, J lost 9 bases, and 10 bases stayed unmatched. CDR3 region: CASSFGRAQSIEQFF. The CDR3, as DNA: TGCGCCAGCAGCTTCGGGAGGGCCCAGTCTATTGAGCAGTTCTTC.

The chain couples TRBV9 to TRBJ2-2, with 7 bases lining up with TRBD1. The V and J ends lost 7 bases and 0 bases, in that order; junction bases with no gene match: 0. Germline V lookup: CDR1 SGDLS, CDR2 YYNGEE. The CDR3 spans 13 residues. The CDR3 spells CASQGANTGELFF. The CDR3 DNA is TGTGCCAGCCAGGGGGCGAACACCGGGGAGCTGTTTTTT.

This sequence joins TRBV5-1 and TRBJ2-3; 12 bases line up with TRBD2. V shed 3 bases and J 0 bases; nucleotides not matched to a gene: 8. Germline CDR1 and CDR2: SGHRS and YFSETQ. This CDR3 spans 18 amino acids. The CDR3 here is CASSSGWTSGTSTDTQYF. The DNA for the CDR3 is TGCGCCAGCAGCTCGGGGTGGACTAGCGGGACCAGCACAGATACGCAGTATTTT.

The chain links TRBV6-5 to TRBJ2-7; D is perhaps TRBD1 (6 bases). The V gene's germline CDR1 is MNHEY and CDR2 SVGAGI. The ends were cut back, 8 bases at V and 4 bases at J, with 9 bases in the middle. The CDR3 is made up of 11 amino acids. The CDR3 is CASGTTYEQYF. CDR3 DNA sequence: TGTGCCAGCGGGACAACTTACGAGCAGTACTTC.

The rearrangement links TRBV5-1 to TRBJ1-2; 10 bases match TRBD1. Germline trimming cut 5 bases from V and 6 bases from J; bases unmatched to any gene: 7. The CDR3 loop spans 14 amino acids. Germline CDR1 is SGHRS and CDR2 is YFSETQ. CDR3 in amino acids: CASRPGTGVDGYTF. In nucleotides, the CDR3 is TGCGCCAGCAGGCCCGGGACAGGGGTGGATGGCTACACCTTC.

This rearrangement joins TRBV4-1 to TRBJ1-1; unclear D gene. From germline, CDR1 is MGHRA and CDR2 YSYEKL. This CDR3 region has 15 residues. V dropped 1 base and J dropped 0 bases, with 9 bases sitting between them. The CDR3 region is CASSQVRQMNTEAFF. CDR3 bases: TGCGCCAGCAGCCAAGTCCGGCAGATGAACACTGAAGCTTTCTTT.

CDR3 residues: CASSEARRSRSYF. DNA of the CDR3: TGTGCCAGCAGTGAAGCGCGACGGAGTCGCTCGTACTTC. The chain employs TRBV6-1 and TRBJ2-4; no firm D call. V was clipped by 0 bases and J by 15 bases, with 15 bases between them. The germline gives CDR1 MNHNS, CDR2 SASEGT. This CDR3 has 13 residues.

The J gene is TRBJ2-3, the V gene TRBV13; D is uncertain. The CDR3 length is 13 residues. CDR1 and CDR2 from the germline V gene are PRHDT and FYEKMQ (reference sequence). Between the trimmed V and J ends, which lost 1 base and 1 base, there was a span of 3 bases. The CDR3 DNA is TGTGCCAGCAGCTTAGTGGGCACAGATACGCAGTATTTT. This sequence encodes CASSLVGTDTQYF.